The 16 T cell receptor beta chains below all came from one sample that was sequenced in a study of T cells after yellow fever vaccination. Via MiXCR, TCRdb re-called the 5' RACE reads, giving one row per CDR3 protein. Here the sample spans hundreds of thousands of distinct CDR3 sequences, around an eighth being singletons. The material was PBMCs, obtained on the day of the yellow fever booster vaccination. These receptors were taken from a man aged 25 to 40 who received the YFV17D yellow fever vaccine.

V is TRBV15 and J is TRBJ2-1, with D possibly matching TRBD2 (5 bases). Between the trimmed V and J ends, which lost 1 base and 0 bases, there was a span of 10 bases. CDR1 is LNHNV, CDR2 YYDKDF, per germline (reference sequence). The length of the CDR3 is 16 residues. As DNA, the CDR3 is TGTGCCACCAGCAGAGGGGCGGGTTCCTCCTACAATGAGCAGTTCTTC. Protein product: CATSRGAGSSYNEQFF.

The rearrangement links TRBV2 to TRBJ2-3; 7 nucleotides line up with TRBD2. The CDR3 has 17 residues. Germline values: CDR1 SNHLY, CDR2 FYNNEI. Trimming removed 5 bases from V and 1 base from J; junction bases left unmatched: 12. The CDR3 region is CASSTTSTEAGTDTQYF. As DNA, the CDR3 is TGTGCCAGCAGTACGACTAGCACCGAGGCGGGCACAGATACGCAGTATTTT.

This clonotype was observed a few times. This chain links TRBV12-3 or TRBV12-4 with TRBJ1-2; no definite D call. The V end was cut by 6 bases, the J end by 2 bases, with 4 bases between. This CDR3 spans 11 amino acids. The CDR3 spells CASRWNYGYTF. The CDR3 DNA reads as TGTGCCAGCAGGTGGAACTATGGCTACACCTTC.

A few counts support this clonotype. This chain joins TRBV3-1 and TRBJ2-7; TRBD2 agrees at 10 bases. V shed 3 bases, J shed 5 bases, and the junction held 4 bases outside the gene matches. This CDR3 region has 14 residues. Germline assignment: CDR1 LGHDT and CDR2 YNNKEL (reference sequence). The CDR3 bases are TGTGCCAGCAGCCAGGGACTAGCGAAGAACGAGCAGTACTTC. Its translation is CASSQGLAKNEQYF.

The CDR3 nucleotides are TGTGCCAGCACCAACGCCCTTTTAGCTTTCTTT. This codes for CASTNALLAFF. J is TRBJ1-1 and V is TRBV6-2 or TRBV6-3; no clear D gene. The germline V and J ends were trimmed by 7 bases and 10 bases, with 13 bases remaining between them. This CDR3 contains 11 residues. Germline values: CDR1 MNHEY, CDR2 SVGEGT.

This clonotype was detected a few times. This chain connects TRBV6-5 to TRBJ2-3, with D perhaps TRBD2 (6 bases). CDR1 and CDR2 from the germline V gene are MNHEY and SVGAGI. Trimming removed 0 bases at V and 1 base at J, with 11 bases between. The length of the CDR3 is 16 residues. In DNA, the CDR3 is TGTGCCAGCAGTTACTCGTCGGGAGCGGGCACAGATACGCAGTATTTT. Translated: CASSYSSGAGTDTQYF.

This clonotype was seen many times. The rearrangement uses TRBV14 and TRBJ2-7; maybe TRBD2 (6 bases). Germline V CDR1 and CDR2: SGHDN, FVKESK. Trimming left V 4 bases short and J 5 bases short, with 12 bases between. This CDR3 contains 13 residues. CDR3 region: CASSLTRRDEQYF. The CDR3 region has the DNA TGTGCCAGCAGCCTAACACGGAGGGACGAGCAGTACTTC.

This clonotype was seen a few times. The chain has TRBV18 and TRBJ2-7; 8 nucleotides line up with TRBD1. The CDR3 spans 17 residues. Germline loops: CDR1 KGHSH, CDR2 LQKENI. With 2 bases clipped from V and 0 bases from J, the junction kept 9 bases outside the gene matches. The CDR3: CASSPTEDRARSYEQYF. CDR3 sequence (DNA): TGTGCCAGCTCACCAACAGAGGACAGGGCCCGCTCCTACGAGCAGTACTTC.

This rearrangement joins TRBV15 to TRBJ1-4, with D possibly TRBD1 on 5 matching bases. The CDR3 consists of 15 residues. The V and J ends lost 0 bases and 7 bases respectively, with 12 bases between them. CDR1 and CDR2 (germline): LNHNV, YYDKDF (reference sequence). CDR3 residues: CATSRDLGPGEKLFF. The DNA for the CDR3 is TGTGCCACCAGCAGAGATCTGGGGCCGGGTGAAAAACTGTTTTTT.

The CDR3 loop reads CSVRWPGVGETQYF. Here the CDR3 DNA reads TGCAGCGTTCGTTGGCCAGGTGTCGGGGAGACCCAGTACTTC. The chain has TRBV29-1 and TRBJ2-5; no clear D. Trimming took 5 bases from V and 5 from J, leaving 18 bases between them. CDR3 size: 14 residues. In germline, CDR1 is SQVTM, CDR2 ANQGSEA.

This chain connects TRBV11-2 to TRBJ2-2; 8 bases align to TRBD1. The V gene's germline CDR1 is SGHAT and CDR2 FQNNGV. V was pared by 4 bases and J by 2 bases, with 12 bases of the junction left unmatched. The CDR3 length is 18 residues. The CDR3 here is CASSSDVAGGHNTGELFF. CDR3 nucleotide sequence: TGTGCCAGCAGCTCGGATGTGGCAGGGGGCCATAACACCGGGGAGCTGTTTTTT.

The rearrangement links TRBV7-7 to TRBJ2-3, with 8 positions matching TRBD1. The germline CDR1 and CDR2 sequences are SSHAT and FNYEAQ (reference sequence). Germline trimming cut 5 bases from V and 5 bases from J; bases unmatched to any gene: 9. The CDR3 sequence is 15 residues long. CDR3 DNA: TGTGCCAGCAGCCGTATACAGGGGGATGAAGATACGCAGTATTTT. Protein: CASSRIQGDEDTQYF. Full variable domain (remainder filled in from reference TRBV7-7 and TRBJ2-3): GAGVSQSPRYKVTKRGQDVTLRCDPISSHATLYWYQQALGQGPEFLTYFNYEAQPDKSGLPSDRFSAERPEGSISTLTIQRTEQRDSAMYRCASSRIQGDEDTQYFGPGTRLTVL.

V usage is TRBV10-3 and J usage is TRBJ2-7, with TRBD1 matching over 8 bases. Germline V gene sequence: CDR1 ENHRY, CDR2 SYGVKD. The J segment lost 3 bases and the V segment lost 5 bases, leaving 12 bases of the junction unmatched. The CDR3 consists of 16 residues. CDR3 sequence: CAISRTIDRGGYEQYF. The CDR3 nucleotides are TGTGCCATCAGTCGGACGATAGACAGGGGCGGCTACGAGCAGTACTTC.

This clonotype showed up just a few times. The rearrangement joins TRBV3-1 to TRBJ2-1, with TRBD2 identical over 12 bases. The V and J ends lost 0 bases and 8 bases, in that order; junction bases with no gene match: 5. The CDR3 length is 16 residues. Looked up from germline, CDR1 is LGHDT and CDR2 is YNNKEL (reference sequence). For the CDR3, the DNA is TGTGCCAGCAGCCAAGATCCGGGACTAGCGGGCTATGAGCAGTTCTTC. The encoded protein is CASSQDPGLAGYEQFF.

This clonotype was recorded many times. The rearrangement joins TRBV11-2 to TRBJ2-2; D is possibly TRBD1 (5 bases). The CDR3 is made up of 15 amino acids. V was clipped by 5 bases and J by 2 bases, with 12 bases between them. Germline CDR1 and CDR2: SGHAT and FQNNGV. CDR3 loop: CASSLGRTNTGELFF. DNA of the CDR3: TGTGCCAGCAGCCTGGGGCGGACAAACACCGGGGAGCTGTTTTTT.

The rearrangement uses TRBV18 and TRBJ2-7; D is ambiguous. The CDR3 is made up of 12 amino acids. V was shortened by 1 base and J by 3 bases, with 4 bases between the two germline ends. Germline CDR1 KGHSH, CDR2 LQKENI. The CDR3 protein is CASSPRDYEQYF. In DNA form, the CDR3 reads TGTGCCAGCTCACCACGGGACTACGAGCAGTACTTC.